This entry lists 8 T cell receptor beta chains sequenced from one sample in a study of TIL therapy for anti-PD-1-resistant metastatic lung cancer. Documented time point: pre-treatment sample, taken before nivolumab and TIL therapy. Tumor tissue came from excised metastases, mostly pleural nodules or supraclavicular lymph nodes. The immunoSEQ assay was v3. Sequencing used immunoSEQ multiplex PCR; TCRdb keeps in-frame clones, though not all of them. This sample has fewer than 15,000 clones; approximately 72% occur once, and the top ten carry roughly 8.6%. Sequences were derived from tumor tissue, sampled at baseline. The receptors come from a woman aged 30-79 years with non-small cell lung cancer.

The table lists this clone with a count of one. The gene calls are TRBV5-1 and TRBJ2-3; D is unclear. Germline assignment: CDR1 SGHRS and CDR2 YFSETQ. V lost 0 bases and J 0 bases, leaving 11 bases between the germline ends. The CDR3 spans 16 residues. CDR3 nucleotide sequence: TGCGCCAGCAGCTTGGTCGTCGGTTCTAGCACAGATACGCAGTATTTT. It is translated as CASSLVVGSSTDTQYF.

This clone showed up just a few times. This sequence joins TRBV6-6 and TRBJ1-6; D remains ambiguous. Germline assignment: CDR1 MNHNY and CDR2 SVGAGI (reference sequence). CDR3 length: 12 amino acids. V lost 7 bases, J lost 10 bases, and 11 bases lay in between. CDR3 residues: CASKVSGSPLHF. DNA of the CDR3: TGTGCCAGCAAAGTCTCGGGCTCACCCCTCCACTTT.

This clone turned up a few times. V is TRBV28 and J is TRBJ1-2; maybe TRBD1 (6 bases). Germline-derived CDR1 and CDR2 are MDHEN and SYDVKM. V lost 7 bases, J lost 1 base, and 16 bases lay in between. CDR3 size: 15 residues. CDR3 DNA sequence: TGTGCCAGCATAATCGACAGGAGGATTAACTATGGCTACACCTTC. This translates into CASIIDRRINYGYTF.

The chain joins TRBV5-1 to TRBJ2-3; a weak D match, TRBD1 (5 bases). V dropped 4 bases and J dropped 0 bases, with 12 bases sitting between them. Germline V lookup: CDR1 SGHRS, CDR2 YFSETQ. The CDR3 length is 15 residues. CDR3 sequence: CASSLAGHSTDTQYF. The CDR3 nucleotides are TGCGCCAGCAGCCTGGCCGGACACAGCACAGATACGCAGTATTTT.

This chain links TRBV27 with TRBJ2-2; 10 nucleotides match TRBD1. Looked up from germline, CDR1 is MNHEY and CDR2 is SMNVEV (reference sequence). The CDR3 consists of 15 residues. V shed 1 base, J shed 8 bases, and the junction held 4 bases outside the gene matches. The chain's CDR3 is CASSLYDRGLGELFF. In DNA, the CDR3 is TGTGCCAGCAGTTTATATGACAGGGGGCTGGGGGAGCTGTTTTTT.

The chain couples TRBV7-9 to TRBJ2-3; 9 nucleotides line up with TRBD2. Losses at the gene ends were 0 bases for V and 6 bases for J; bases not matched to a gene: 4. This CDR3 has 15 amino acids. In germline, CDR1 is SEHNR, CDR2 FQNEAQ (reference sequence). In DNA, the CDR3 is TGTGCCAGCAGCTTAGCTGCTAGCGGGGCGGATACGCAGTATTTT. This encodes CASSLAASGADTQYF.

This clone was recorded a few times. The chain is built from TRBV6-9 and TRBJ2-7; 7 positions agree with TRBD1. Germline V gene sequence: CDR1 MNHGY, CDR2 SVAAGI. This CDR3 comprises 14 residues. V shed 3 bases, J shed 7 bases, and the junction held 9 bases outside the gene matches. The CDR3 DNA sequence: TGTGCCAGCAGTTACGCAGACAGGGCCCGGGAGCAGTACTTC. Translated, it gives CASSYADRAREQYF.

In this sample, this clone turned up a few times. The rearrangement uses TRBV6-6 and TRBJ2-1, with unresolved D. The CDR3 spans 12 residues. V lost 8 bases, J lost 6 bases, and 11 bases lay in between. Germline loops: CDR1 MNHNY, CDR2 SVGAGI (reference sequence). The CDR3 DNA sequence: TGTGCCAGCTCGCGGCTCTTCAATGAGCAGTTCTTC. Protein: CASSRLFNEQFF.